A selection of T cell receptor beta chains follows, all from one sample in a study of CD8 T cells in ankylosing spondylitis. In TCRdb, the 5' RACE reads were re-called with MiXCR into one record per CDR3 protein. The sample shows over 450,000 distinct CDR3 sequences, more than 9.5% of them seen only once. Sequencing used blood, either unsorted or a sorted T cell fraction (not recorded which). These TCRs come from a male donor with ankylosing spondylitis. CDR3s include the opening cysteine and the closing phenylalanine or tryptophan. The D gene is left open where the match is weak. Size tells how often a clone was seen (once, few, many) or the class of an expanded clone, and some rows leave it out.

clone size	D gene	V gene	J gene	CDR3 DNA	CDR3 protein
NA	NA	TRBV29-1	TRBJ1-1	TGCAGCGTTGGCCCTCTTATGAACACTGAAGCTTTCTTT	CSVGPLMNTEAFF
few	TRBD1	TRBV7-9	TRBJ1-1	TGTGCCAGCAGCACAGGGGTAAGATCGAACACTGAAGCTTTCTTT	CASSTGVRSNTEAFF
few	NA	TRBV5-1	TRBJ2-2	TGCGCCAGCAGCTTGGCTGCGATTGGGACCGGGGAGCTGTTTTTT	CASSLAAIGTGELFF
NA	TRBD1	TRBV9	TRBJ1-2	TGTGCCAGCAGCCCACTGACAGGGCACTATGGCTACACCTTC	CASSPLTGHYGYTF
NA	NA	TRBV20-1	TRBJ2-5	TGCAGTGCTAGAGTGGGTGGGTCCCAAGAGACCCAGTACTTC	CSARVGGSQETQYF
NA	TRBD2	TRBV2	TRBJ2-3	TGTGCCAGCAGACCAACTAGCGGGAGCCGCACAGATACGCAGTATTTT	CASRPTSGSRTDTQYF
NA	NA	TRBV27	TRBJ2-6	TGTGCCAGCAGTCCGGGACCGTCCTCTGGGGCCAACGTCCTGACTTTC	CASSPGPSSGANVLTF
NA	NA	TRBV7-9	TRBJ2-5	TGTGCCAGCAGCTCCATCGGACAAGAGACCCAGTACTTC	CASSSIGQETQYF
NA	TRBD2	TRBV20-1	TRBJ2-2	TGCAGTGCTCTGGGACTAGCGGGACTCCACACCGGGGAGCTGTTTTTT	CSALGLAGLHTGELFF
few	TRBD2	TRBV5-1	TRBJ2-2	TGCGCCAGCAGCCCAGAGACACCGGGACTAGCGGGCGTTTTGAGCACCGGGGAGCTGTTTTTT	CASSPETPGLAGVLSTGELFF
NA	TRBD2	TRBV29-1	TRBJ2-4	TGCAGCGTCGCCCCGAGCGGGGACATTCAGTACTTC	CSVAPSGDIQYF
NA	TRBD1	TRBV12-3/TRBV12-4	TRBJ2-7	TGTGCCAGCAGGGGGCCGGGACAGAGGGCCTACGAGCAGTACTTC	CASRGPGQRAYEQYF
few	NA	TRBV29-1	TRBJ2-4	TGCAGCACCTCTGACAGGAAAAACATTCAGTACTTC	CSTSDRKNIQYF
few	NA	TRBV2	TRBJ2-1	TGTGCCAGCAGCCTCAGGAGGGGTTCCTACAATGAGCAGTTCTTC	CASSLRRGSYNEQFF
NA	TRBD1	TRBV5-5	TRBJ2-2	TGTGCCAGCAGCCCCCTAACAGGGGACACCGGGGAGCTGTTTTTT	CASSPLTGDTGELFF
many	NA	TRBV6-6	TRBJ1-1	TGTGCCAGCAGGGTCCGAGACACTGAAGCTTTCTTT	CASRVRDTEAFF
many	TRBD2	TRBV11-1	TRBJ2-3	TGTGCCAGCAGCTTCCCCCTTCTAGCGGGAGCGGGGCCAGATACGCAGTATTTT	CASSFPLLAGAGPDTQYF
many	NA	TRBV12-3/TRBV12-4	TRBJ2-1	TGTGCCAGCAGGCCGTCAGGACATGAGCAGTTCTTC	CASRPSGHEQFF
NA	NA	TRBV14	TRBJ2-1	TGTGCCAGCAGCTCGCGGTTGGGCAATGAGCAGTTCTTC	CASSSRLGNEQFF
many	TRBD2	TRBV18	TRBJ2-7	TGTGCCAGCTCACCACTAGCGGGAGGTGACCAGGGAAAGCAGTACTTC	CASSPLAGGDQGKQYF
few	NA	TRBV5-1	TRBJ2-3	TGCGCCAGCAGCCTTAAGTCAACAGCTAGCACAGATACGCAGTATTTT	CASSLKSTASTDTQYF
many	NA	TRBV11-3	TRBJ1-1	TGTGCCAGCAGTTTCTGGACAGTGAACACTGAAGCTTTCTTT	CASSFWTVNTEAFF
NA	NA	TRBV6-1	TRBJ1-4	TGTGCCAGCAAAAGGGTCAATGAAAAACTGTTTTTT	CASKRVNEKLFF
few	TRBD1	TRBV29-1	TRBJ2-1	TGCAGCGTCCCCCGTCCCGGCACAGGGGACTCCTACAATGAGCAGTTCTTC	CSVPRPGTGDSYNEQFF
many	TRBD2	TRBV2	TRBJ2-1	TGTGCCAGCAGTGTAACTAGCGGGAGGTCGGGGGGTGAGCAGTTCTTC	CASSVTSGRSGGEQFF
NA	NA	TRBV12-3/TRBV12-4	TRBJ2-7	TGTGCCAGCAGTCACCGCCCGGGGGCAATCTACGAGCAGTACTTC	CASSHRPGAIYEQYF
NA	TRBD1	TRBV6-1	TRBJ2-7	TGTGCCAGCTCACCTCCGGGACAGGGATACTACGAGCAGTACTTC	CASSPPGQGYYEQYF
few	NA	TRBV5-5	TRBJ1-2	TGTGCCAGCAGCTTGGAGACGGCTGGCTACACCTTC	CASSLETAGYTF
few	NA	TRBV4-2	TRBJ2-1	TGTGCCAGCAGCCAAGCCCCCGGGGGCTATACCCACAATGAGCAGTTCTTC	CASSQAPGGYTHNEQFF
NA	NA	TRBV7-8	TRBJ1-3	TGTGCCAGCAGCATGAGGGCGCGGGAAAACACCATATATTTT	CASSMRARENTIYF
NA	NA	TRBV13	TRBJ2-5	TGTGCCAGCAGCTTTGCCCCGTTAGGGGAGACCCAGTACTTC	CASSFAPLGETQYF
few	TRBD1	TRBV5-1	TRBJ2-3	TGCGCCAGCAGCTCGACAGGGCCGGGAGATACGCAGTATTTT	CASSSTGPGDTQYF
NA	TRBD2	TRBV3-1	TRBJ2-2	TGTGCCAGCAGCCAAGGGGTAGCGGGAGCGGGCGGGGAGCTGTTTTTT	CASSQGVAGAGGELFF
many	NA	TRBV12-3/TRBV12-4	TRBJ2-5	TGTGCCAGCAGTCCCCCGAATGAAGAGACCCAGTACTTC	CASSPPNEETQYF
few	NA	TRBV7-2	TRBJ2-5	TGTGCCAGCAGCTTTCACAGGGAAGAGACCCAGTACTTC	CASSFHREETQYF
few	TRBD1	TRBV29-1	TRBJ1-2	TGCAGCGTTGCCCCCGGGACAGGGGGCGGGAATGGCTACACCTTC	CSVAPGTGGGNGYTF
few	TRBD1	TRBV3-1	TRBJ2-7	TGTGCCAGCAGCCCCAGAGGACAGGGGGGTTTCTACGAGCAGTACTTC	CASSPRGQGGFYEQYF
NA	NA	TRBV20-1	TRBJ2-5	TGCAGTGCTAGAGGGCAGGCTGCCTTCCAAGAGACCCAGTACTTC	CSARGQAAFQETQYF
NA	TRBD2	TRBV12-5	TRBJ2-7	TGTGCTAGTGGTTTGGATGGACTAGCGGTCTCCTACGAGCAGTACTTC	CASGLDGLAVSYEQYF
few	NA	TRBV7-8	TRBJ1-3	TGTGCCAGCAGCTTTTTCGGGGGCGCTGGAAACACCATATATTTT	CASSFFGGAGNTIYF
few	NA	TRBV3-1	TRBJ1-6	TGTGCCAGCAGCCAAACTAGGGCAGGGGATTCACCCCTCCACTTT	CASSQTRAGDSPLHF
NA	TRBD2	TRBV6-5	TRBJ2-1	TGTGCCAGCAGTAACGGGGCTAGCGGAACCAATGAGCAGTTCTTC	CASSNGASGTNEQFF
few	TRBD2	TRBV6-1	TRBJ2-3	TGTGCCAGCAGTAAGACGGCGGGAGCAGATACGCAGTATTTT	CASSKTAGADTQYF
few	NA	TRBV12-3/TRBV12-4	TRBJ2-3	TGTGCCAGCAGTTTAGGTAACGGATATAGCACAGATACGCAGTATTTT	CASSLGNGYSTDTQYF
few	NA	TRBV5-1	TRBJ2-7	TGCGCCAGCAGCTCCCGGGACCCCGGAAGGGAGCAGTACTTC	CASSSRDPGREQYF
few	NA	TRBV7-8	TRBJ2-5	TGTGCCAGCAGGGAACTTTGGGGAGTTCTAGAGACCCAGTACTTC	CASRELWGVLETQYF
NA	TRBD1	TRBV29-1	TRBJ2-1	TGCAGCATCAGGGGGCTAAATGAGCAGTTCTTC	CSIRGLNEQFF
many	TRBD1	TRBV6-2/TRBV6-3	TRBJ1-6	TGTGCCAGCAGTTACAATCCCGCCGAGAGGACAGGGGTGAATTCACCCCTCCACTTT	CASSYNPAERTGVNSPLHF
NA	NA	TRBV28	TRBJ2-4	TGTGCCAGCAGTTCAGGTCAAGCCAAAAACATTCAGTACTTC	CASSSGQAKNIQYF
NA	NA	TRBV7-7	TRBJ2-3	TGTGCCAGCAGCGATCTTGATACGCAGTATTTT	CASSDLDTQYF
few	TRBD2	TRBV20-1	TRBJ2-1	TGCAGTGCTAGAGTTTTTGGCGGGAGCTCCTACAATGAGCAGTTCTTC	CSARVFGGSSYNEQFF
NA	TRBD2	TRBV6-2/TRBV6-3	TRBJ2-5	TGTGCCAGCAGTTCCGGACTAGCGGGAGCAATATACCAAGAGACCCAGTACTTC	CASSSGLAGAIYQETQYF
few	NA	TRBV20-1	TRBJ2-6	TGCAGTGCTAACCCCGGGCTACACTCTGGGGCCAACGTCCTGACTTTC	CSANPGLHSGANVLTF
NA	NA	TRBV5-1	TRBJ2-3	TGCGCCAGCAGCCATTACGGGGAGATCATAGGCGCAGATACGCAGTATTTT	CASSHYGEIIGADTQYF
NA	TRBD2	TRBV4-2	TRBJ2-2	TGTGCCAGCAGCCAAGAGGGGTCGGGGGGTAACACCGGGGAGCTGTTTTTT	CASSQEGSGGNTGELFF
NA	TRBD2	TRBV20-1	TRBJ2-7	TGCAGTGCTAGACCCACTAGCGGGAGGGCGACCGAGCAGTACTTC	CSARPTSGRATEQYF
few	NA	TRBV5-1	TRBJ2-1	TGCGCCAGCAGTTTGGGGGAGACGCAGTTCTTC	CASSLGETQFF